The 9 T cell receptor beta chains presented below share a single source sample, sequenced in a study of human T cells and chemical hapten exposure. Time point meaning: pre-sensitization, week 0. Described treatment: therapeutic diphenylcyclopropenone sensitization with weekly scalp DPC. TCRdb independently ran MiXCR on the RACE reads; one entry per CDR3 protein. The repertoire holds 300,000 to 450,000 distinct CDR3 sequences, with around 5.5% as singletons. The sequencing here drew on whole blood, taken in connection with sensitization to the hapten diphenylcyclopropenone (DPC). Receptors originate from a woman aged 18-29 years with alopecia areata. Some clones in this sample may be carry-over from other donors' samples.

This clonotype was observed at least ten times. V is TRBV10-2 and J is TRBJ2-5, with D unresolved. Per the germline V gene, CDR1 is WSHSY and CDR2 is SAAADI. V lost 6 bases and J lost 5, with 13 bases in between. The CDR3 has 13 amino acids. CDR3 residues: CASSLSGKETQYF. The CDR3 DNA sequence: TGCGCCAGCAGCCTTTCGGGCAAGGAGACCCAGTACTTC.

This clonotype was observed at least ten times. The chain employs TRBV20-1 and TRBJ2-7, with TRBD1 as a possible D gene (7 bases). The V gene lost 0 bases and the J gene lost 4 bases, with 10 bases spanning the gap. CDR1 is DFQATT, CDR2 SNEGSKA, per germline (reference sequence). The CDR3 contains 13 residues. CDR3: CSARETGRYEQYF. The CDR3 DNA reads TGCAGTGCTAGAGAGACAGGGAGGTACGAGCAGTACTTC.

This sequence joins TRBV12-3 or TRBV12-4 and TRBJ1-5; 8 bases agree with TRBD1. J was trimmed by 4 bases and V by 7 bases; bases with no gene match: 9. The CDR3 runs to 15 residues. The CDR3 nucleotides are TGTGCCAGCACCTTCGGGACAGGAAAAAATCAGCCCCAGCATTTT. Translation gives CASTFGTGKNQPQHF.

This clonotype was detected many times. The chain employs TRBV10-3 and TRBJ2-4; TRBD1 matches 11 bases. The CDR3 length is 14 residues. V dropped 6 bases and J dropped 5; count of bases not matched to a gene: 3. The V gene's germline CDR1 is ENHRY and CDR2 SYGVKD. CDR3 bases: TGTGCCATCAGACGGGACAGGGGGGAAAACATTCAGTACTTC. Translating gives CAIRRDRGENIQYF.

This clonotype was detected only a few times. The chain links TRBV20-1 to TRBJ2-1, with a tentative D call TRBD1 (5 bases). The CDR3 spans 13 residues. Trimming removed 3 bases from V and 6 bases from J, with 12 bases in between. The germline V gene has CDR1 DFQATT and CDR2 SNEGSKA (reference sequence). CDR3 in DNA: TGCAGTGCTAGTGTGCAGGGTCTCAATGAGCAGTTCTTC. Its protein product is CSASVQGLNEQFF.

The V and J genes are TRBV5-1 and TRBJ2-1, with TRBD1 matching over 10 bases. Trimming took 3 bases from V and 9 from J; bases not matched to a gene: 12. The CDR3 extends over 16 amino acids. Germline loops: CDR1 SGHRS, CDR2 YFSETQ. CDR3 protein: CASSSNPGQGFGEQFF. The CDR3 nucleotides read TGCGCCAGCAGCTCTAACCCGGGACAGGGGTTCGGTGAGCAGTTCTTC.

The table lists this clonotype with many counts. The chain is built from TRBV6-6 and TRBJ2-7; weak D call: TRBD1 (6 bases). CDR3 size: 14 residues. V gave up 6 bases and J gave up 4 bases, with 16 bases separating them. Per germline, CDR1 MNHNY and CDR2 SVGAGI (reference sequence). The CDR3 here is CASSEGPGEYEQYF. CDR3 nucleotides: TGTGCCAGCAGCGAAGGGCCAGGGGAGTACGAGCAGTACTTC.

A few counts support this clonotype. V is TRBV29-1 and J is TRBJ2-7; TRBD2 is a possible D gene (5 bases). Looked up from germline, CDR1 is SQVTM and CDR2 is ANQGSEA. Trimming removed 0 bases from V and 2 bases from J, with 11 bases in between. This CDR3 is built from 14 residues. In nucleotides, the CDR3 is TGCAGCGTTGAAGATCGGGGAGAGGCCTACGAGCAGTACTTC. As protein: CSVEDRGEAYEQYF.

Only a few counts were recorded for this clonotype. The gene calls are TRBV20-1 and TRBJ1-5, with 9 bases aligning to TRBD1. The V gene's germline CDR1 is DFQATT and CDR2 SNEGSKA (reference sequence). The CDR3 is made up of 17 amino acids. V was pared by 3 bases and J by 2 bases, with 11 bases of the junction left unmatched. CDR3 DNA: TGCAGTGCTAGGGGGACAGGGAGGGAATATGGCAATCAGCCCCAGCATTTT. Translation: CSARGTGREYGNQPQHF.